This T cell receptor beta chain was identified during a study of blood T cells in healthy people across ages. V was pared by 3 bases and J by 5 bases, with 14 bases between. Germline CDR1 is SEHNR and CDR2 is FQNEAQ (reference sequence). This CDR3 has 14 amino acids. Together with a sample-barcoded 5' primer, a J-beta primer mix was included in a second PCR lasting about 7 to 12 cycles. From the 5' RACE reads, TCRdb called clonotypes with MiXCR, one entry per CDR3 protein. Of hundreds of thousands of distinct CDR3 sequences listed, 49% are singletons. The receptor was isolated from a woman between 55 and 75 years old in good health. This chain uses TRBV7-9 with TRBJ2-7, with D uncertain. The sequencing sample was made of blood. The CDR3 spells CASSFVEQSHEQYF. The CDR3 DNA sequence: TGTGCCAGCAGCTTTGTCGAACAGAGCCACGAGCAGTACTTC.